A single sample is the source of the 5 T cell receptor beta chains below, sequenced in a study of cytomegalovirus exposure and HLA in healthy donors. The table came from immunoSEQ multiplex PCR; TCRdb's copy has only in-frame clones and leaves some out. Found here are fewer than 120,000 clones, approximately 90% of them singletons; the top ten hold approximately 1.4%. The sequenced sample was PBMCs. All receptors come from a woman aged 30 to 39 in good health and CMV-seropositive.

The rearrangement joins TRBV4-1 to TRBJ2-1; 11 nucleotides line up with TRBD2. The CDR3 has 16 amino acids. Trimming at V came to 8 bases and at J to 12 bases, leaving 18 bases not matched to a gene. Germline assignment: CDR1 MGHRA and CDR2 YSYEKL. The chain's CDR3 is CASGGPGTSGPRAQFF. As DNA, the CDR3 is TGCGCCAGCGGCGGACCCGGGACTAGCGGCCCAAGGGCGCAGTTCTTC.

This rearrangement joins TRBV7-2 to TRBJ2-7, with 11 bases matching TRBD2. This CDR3 is 16 amino acids long. Per germline, CDR1 SGHTA and CDR2 FQGNSA. Germline trimming cut 6 bases from V and 1 base from J; bases unmatched to any gene: 8. This CDR3 is CASSPAGTSGSYEQYF. DNA of the CDR3: TGTGCCAGCAGTCCAGCGGGGACTAGCGGATCCTACGAGCAGTACTTC.

This clone came up once. The chain carries TRBV13 and TRBJ1-2; TRBD1 matches at 9 bases. The CDR3 has 15 amino acids. Germline CDR1 and CDR2: PRHDT and FYEKMQ (reference sequence). J was trimmed by 4 bases and V by 0 bases; bases with no gene match: 3. The CDR3 DNA reads as TGTGCCAGCAGCTTAGGCCAGGGACAGGGCTATGGCTACACCTTC. Translating it yields CASSLGQGQGYGYTF.

The rearrangement uses TRBV15 and TRBJ1-1; D may be TRBD1 (5 bases). The V and J ends lost 8 bases and 0 bases respectively, with 22 bases between them. Germline V lookup: CDR1 LNHNV, CDR2 YYDKDF (reference sequence). The CDR3 runs 17 residues. The CDR3 reads CATEGRDSPILNTEAFF. The CDR3 region has the DNA TGTGCCACCGAAGGTCGGGACTCCCCGATACTGAACACTGAAGCTTTCTTT.

The rearrangement links TRBV5-1 to TRBJ2-7; 8 bases align to TRBD2. This CDR3 contains 15 residues. In germline, CDR1 is SGHRS, CDR2 YFSETQ. After removal of 4 bases from V and 2 bases from J, the junction contained 8 bases not matched to a gene. CDR3 protein: CASSPRSSGTYEQYF. The CDR3 DNA reads as TGCGCCAGCAGCCCCCGAAGTAGCGGGACCTACGAGCAGTACTTC. Drawing the rest from reference TRBV5-1 and TRBJ2-7, the complete variable domain is KAGVTQTPRYLIKTRGQQVTLSCSPISGHRSVSWYQQTPGQGLQFLFEYFSETQRNKGNFPGRFSGRQFSNSRSEMNVSTLELGDSALYLCASSPRSSGTYEQYFGPGTRLTVT.